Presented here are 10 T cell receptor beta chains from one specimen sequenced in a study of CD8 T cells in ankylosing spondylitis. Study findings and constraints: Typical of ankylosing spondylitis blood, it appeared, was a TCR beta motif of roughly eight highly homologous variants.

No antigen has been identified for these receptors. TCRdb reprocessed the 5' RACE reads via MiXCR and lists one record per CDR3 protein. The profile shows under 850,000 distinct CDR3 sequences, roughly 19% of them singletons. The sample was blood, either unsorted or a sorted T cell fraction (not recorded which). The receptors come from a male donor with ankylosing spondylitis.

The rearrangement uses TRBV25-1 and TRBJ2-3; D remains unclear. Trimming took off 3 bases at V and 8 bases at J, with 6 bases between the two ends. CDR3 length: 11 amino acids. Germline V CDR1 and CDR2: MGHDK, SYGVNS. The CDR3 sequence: CASSDRRTQYF. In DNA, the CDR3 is TGTGCCAGCAGTGACCGCCGTACGCAGTATTTT.

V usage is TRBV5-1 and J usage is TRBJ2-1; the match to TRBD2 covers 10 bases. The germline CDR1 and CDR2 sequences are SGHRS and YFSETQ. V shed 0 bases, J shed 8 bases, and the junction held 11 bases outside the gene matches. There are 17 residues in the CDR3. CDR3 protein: CASSLEASGGHGDEQFF. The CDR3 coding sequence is TGCGCCAGCAGCTTGGAGGCTAGCGGGGGTCACGGGGATGAGCAGTTCTTC.

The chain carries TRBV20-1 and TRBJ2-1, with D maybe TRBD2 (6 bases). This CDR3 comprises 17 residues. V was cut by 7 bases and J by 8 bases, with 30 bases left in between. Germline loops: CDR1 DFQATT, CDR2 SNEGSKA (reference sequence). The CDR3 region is CSVPTHRDSMGSDEQFF. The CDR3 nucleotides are TGCAGTGTACCGACCCACCGGGACTCGATGGGTTCGGATGAGCAGTTCTTC.

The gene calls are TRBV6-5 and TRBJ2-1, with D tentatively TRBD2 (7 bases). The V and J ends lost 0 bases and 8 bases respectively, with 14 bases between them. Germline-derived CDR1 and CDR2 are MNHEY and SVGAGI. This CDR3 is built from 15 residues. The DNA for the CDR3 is TGTGCCAGCAGTTACTCCGGGGGGCTGGGGGATGAGCAGTTCTTC. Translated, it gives CASSYSGGLGDEQFF.

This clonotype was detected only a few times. The CDR3: CASSYMSGRRRFF. CDR3 sequence (DNA): TGTGCCAGCAGTTACATGAGCGGGAGGCGGCGGTTCTTC. The rearrangement links TRBV6-2 or TRBV6-3 to TRBJ2-1, with 9 bases lining up with TRBD2. The J segment lost 15 bases and the V segment lost 2 bases, leaving 8 bases of the junction unmatched. Per the germline V gene, CDR1 is MNHEY and CDR2 is SVGEGT. The CDR3 loop spans 13 amino acids.

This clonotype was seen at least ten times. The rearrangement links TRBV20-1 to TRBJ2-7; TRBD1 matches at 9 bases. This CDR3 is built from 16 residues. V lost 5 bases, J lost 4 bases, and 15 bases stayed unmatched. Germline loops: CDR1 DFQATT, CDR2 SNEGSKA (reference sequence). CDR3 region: CSAGLDRGIFRYEQYF. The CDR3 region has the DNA TGCAGTGCTGGACTGGACAGGGGAATTTTTCGGTACGAGCAGTACTTC.

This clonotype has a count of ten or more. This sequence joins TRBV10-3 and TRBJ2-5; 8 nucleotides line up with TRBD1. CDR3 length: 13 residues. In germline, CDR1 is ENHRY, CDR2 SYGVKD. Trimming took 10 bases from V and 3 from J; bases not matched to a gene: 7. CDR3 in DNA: TGTGCCAGTCGGACAGGGTCAGAAGAGACCCAGTACTTC. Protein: CASRTGSEETQYF.

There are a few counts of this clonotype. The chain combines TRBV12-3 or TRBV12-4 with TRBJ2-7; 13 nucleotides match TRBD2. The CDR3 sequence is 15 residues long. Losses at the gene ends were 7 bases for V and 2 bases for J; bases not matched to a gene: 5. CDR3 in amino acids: CASTPGLAGTYEQYF. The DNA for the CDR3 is TGTGCCAGCACCCCGGGACTAGCGGGAACCTACGAGCAGTACTTC.

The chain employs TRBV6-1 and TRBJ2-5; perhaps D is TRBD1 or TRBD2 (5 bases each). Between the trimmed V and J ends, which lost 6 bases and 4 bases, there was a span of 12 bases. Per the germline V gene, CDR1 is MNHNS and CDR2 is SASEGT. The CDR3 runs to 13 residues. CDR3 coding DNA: TGTGCCAGCAGCAGGGATGGGGGAGAGACCCAGTACTTC. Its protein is CASSRDGGETQYF.

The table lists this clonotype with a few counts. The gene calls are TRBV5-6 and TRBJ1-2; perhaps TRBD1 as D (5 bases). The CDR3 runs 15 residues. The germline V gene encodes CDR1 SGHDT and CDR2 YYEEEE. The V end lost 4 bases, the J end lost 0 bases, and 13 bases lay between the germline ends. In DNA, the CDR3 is TGTGCCAGCAGCCATGGGGGAGGGTCTAACTATGGCTACACCTTC. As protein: CASSHGGGSNYGYTF.